This TCR beta chain was sequenced for a study of cytomegalovirus exposure and HLA in healthy donors. Study-wide results and caveats: The study carried out a later analysis of TCR beta sequences. It associated around 17,000 of them with specific HLA alleles at a false discovery rate of 0.05.

This CDR3 comprises 14 residues. V was clipped by 3 bases and J by 0 bases, with 9 bases between them. The germline CDR1 and CDR2 sequences are SGDLS and YYNGEE. PCR employed 60 Vbeta and 13 Jbeta primers. Using immunoSEQ multiplex PCR, the repertoire was profiled, and TCRdb retains in-frame clones only, with some absent. The data show about 90,000 clones, roughly 70% seen once. This clone was found a few times. Its antigen is currently unknown. The sequencing sample was made of PBMCs. This receptor was obtained from a woman aged 18-35 years in good health and CMV-seropositive. V usage is TRBV9 and J usage is TRBJ1-2; D is perhaps TRBD1 (6 bases). The CDR3 DNA reads as TGTGCCAGCAGCGCAGGGGTAGCTAACTATGGCTACACCTTC. It is translated as CASSAGVANYGYTF.